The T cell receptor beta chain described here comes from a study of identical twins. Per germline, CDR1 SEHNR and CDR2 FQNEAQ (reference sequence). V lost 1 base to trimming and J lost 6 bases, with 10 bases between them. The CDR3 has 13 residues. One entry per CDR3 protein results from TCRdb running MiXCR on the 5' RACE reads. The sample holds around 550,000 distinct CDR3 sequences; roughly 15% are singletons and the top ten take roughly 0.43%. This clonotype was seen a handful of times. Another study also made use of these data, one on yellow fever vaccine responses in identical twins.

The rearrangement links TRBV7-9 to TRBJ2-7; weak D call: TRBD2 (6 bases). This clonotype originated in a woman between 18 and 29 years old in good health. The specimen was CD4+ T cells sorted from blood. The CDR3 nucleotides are TGTGCCAGCAGCTTAGGTAGGGGAGGCGAGCAGTACTTC. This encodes CASSLGRGGEQYF. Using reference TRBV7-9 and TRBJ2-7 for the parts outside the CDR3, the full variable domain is DTGVSQNPRHKITKRGQNVTFRCDPISEHNRLYWYRQTLGQGPEFLTYFQNEAQLEKSRLLSDRFSAERPKGSFSTLEIQRTEQGDSAMYLCASSLGRGGEQYFGPGTRLTVT.